This entry describes one T cell receptor beta chain. The antigen is unknown. Other DNA sequences within the sample encode an identical CDR3. This specimen belongs to a study of shared clonotypes between healthy human individuals. Study observations and caveats: What rarefaction showed was incomplete sorted-subset sequencing despite large depth.

Original methodology: Filtering differed, since immunoSEQ gave only junction sequences and no quality scores. The data were produced by immunoSEQ multiplex PCR, yet TCRdb's version contains in-frame clones alone and is incomplete. That table is the source of V, J and clone size, and D and trimming were worked out from the DNA. The sample yields millions of clones, approximately 95% seen once. CDR1 SGDLS and CDR2 YYNGEE come from the germline V gene. The CDR3 is 14 residues long. V lost 0 bases to trimming and J lost 1 base, with 7 bases between them. Naive CD8 cells lacked CD45RO, underwent positive selection for CCR7 and left out terminally differentiated effector memory CD45RA+ cells.

The sequenced sample consisted of naive CD8+ T cells sorted from blood. The receptor was isolated from a young man in good health. The chain combines TRBV9 with TRBJ1-1; no clear D gene. The CDR3 spells CASSVVEGNTEAFF. CDR3 DNA sequence: TGTGCCAGCAGCGTAGTAGAGGGGAACACTGAAGCTTTCTTT.